The 24 T cell receptor beta chains below come from one sample, sequenced in a study of T cell repertoires in cytomegalovirus infection. In TCRdb, the reads were re-called with MiXCR into one record per CDR3 protein. The sample holds under 150,000 distinct CDR3 sequences, approximately 24% seen once. These receptors have no identified antigens. Specimen: PBMCs, sequenced either directly or after in vitro stimulation (not recorded which). The receptors derive from a human donor in good health (CMV status not recorded). Some clones in this sample may be carry-over from other donors' samples.

This chain uses TRBV10-3 with TRBJ1-2, with D possibly being TRBD1 (6 bases). The ends were cut back, 7 bases at V and 6 bases at J, with 12 bases in the middle. CDR1 is ENHRY, CDR2 SYGVKD, per germline. The CDR3 covers 12 residues. Here the CDR3 reads CAINIDRHGYTF. The CDR3, as DNA: TGTGCCATCAACATCGACAGGCATGGCTACACCTTC.

J is TRBJ2-5 and V is TRBV7-2; D is unresolved. The CDR3 is made up of 13 amino acids. CDR1 is SGHTA, CDR2 FQGNSA, per germline. Trimming shortened V by 4 bases and J by 2 bases, and 8 bases separated the two germline ends. CDR3 DNA sequence: TGTGCCAGCAGCTGGCGGCAGCAAGAGACCCAGTACTTC. It translates to CASSWRQQETQYF.

The J gene is TRBJ2-1, the V gene TRBV12-3 or TRBV12-4; D is ambiguous. V lost 5 bases to trimming and J lost 2 bases, with 13 bases between them. CDR3 size: 15 residues. CDR3 region: CASSPKVPPYNEQFF. The CDR3 DNA is TGTGCCAGCAGTCCCAAGGTACCCCCCTACAATGAGCAGTTCTTC.

This clonotype was counted at least ten times. The CDR3 is CASSLMGSNEQYF. In DNA, the CDR3 is TGTGCCAGCAGCTTAATGGGGTCTAACGAGCAGTACTTC. V is TRBV7-3 and J is TRBJ2-7; no clear D gene. V was shortened by 1 base and J by 5 bases, with 9 bases between the two germline ends. This CDR3 is 13 amino acids long. Germline CDR1 is SGHTA and CDR2 is FQGTGA.

This sequence joins TRBV27 and TRBJ2-2, with TRBD2 as a possible D gene (5 bases). From germline, CDR1 is MNHEY and CDR2 SMNVEV (reference sequence). The CDR3 sequence is 20 residues long. V was cut by 5 bases and J by 1 base, with 26 bases left in between. In DNA, the CDR3 is TGTGCCAGCAGTCCCCCGGGGTGGAACGCCTTACACAGGAACACCGGGGAGCTGTTTTTT. Translating gives CASSPPGWNALHRNTGELFF.

CDR3 sequence: CASSLDRGDSDEQFF. Written as DNA, the CDR3 is TGCGCCAGCAGCCTGGACAGGGGAGATTCGGATGAGCAGTTCTTC. The chain combines TRBV23-1 with TRBJ2-1; 9 nucleotides match TRBD1. TRBV23-1 is identified as an open reading frame with a role that is uncertain. J was trimmed by 8 bases and V by 6 bases; bases with no gene match: 11. This CDR3 comprises 15 residues.

This clonotype has a count of ten or more. The rearrangement joins TRBV7-8 to TRBJ2-1, with TRBD2 matching over 7 bases. The CDR3 loop spans 17 amino acids. Germline assignment: CDR1 SGHVS and CDR2 FQNEAQ. V shed 0 bases and J 3 bases; nucleotides not matched to a gene: 8. The chain's CDR3 is CASSLALSGLHYNEQFF. The DNA for the CDR3 is TGTGCCAGCAGCTTAGCCCTTAGCGGGCTGCACTACAATGAGCAGTTCTTC.

This clonotype was observed a few times. V and J are TRBV4-1 and TRBJ1-1; D is uncertain. CDR1 is MGHRA, CDR2 YSYEKL, per germline. V lost 1 base and J lost 1, with 19 bases in between. This CDR3 comprises 18 residues. CDR3: CASSQVVGPLRKNTEAFF. The DNA of the CDR3 is TGCGCCAGCAGCCAAGTGGTAGGACCGCTTCGAAAGAACACTGAAGCTTTCTTT.

CDR3 loop: CASSTGLITDTQYF. The CDR3 DNA sequence: TGTGCCAGTAGTACCGGACTCATCACAGATACGCAGTATTTT. The chain employs TRBV19 and TRBJ2-3, with a weak D call TRBD2 (5 bases). Germline-derived CDR1 and CDR2 are LNHDA and SQIVND (reference sequence). The CDR3 loop spans 14 amino acids. The ends were cut back, 4 bases at V and 2 bases at J, with 10 bases in the middle.

J is TRBJ2-1 and V is TRBV7-2; D is undetermined. The V gene lost 2 bases and the J gene lost 6 bases, with 11 bases spanning the gap. Germline V gives CDR1 SGHTA, CDR2 FQGNSA. The CDR3 spans 14 residues. The CDR3 DNA sequence: TGTGCCAGCAGCTTATGGCGCGTGGGCAATGAGCAGTTCTTC. This encodes CASSLWRVGNEQFF.

V gene TRBV19 combines with J gene TRBJ2-1; D gene uncertain. The CDR3 has 15 amino acids. V gave up 4 bases and J gave up 9 bases, with 19 bases separating them. CDR1 and CDR2 (germline): LNHDA, SQIVND (reference sequence). The CDR3 is CASSRPEPFTSEQFF. CDR3 DNA sequence: TGTGCCAGTAGTAGACCGGAACCCTTTACGAGTGAGCAGTTCTTC.

The rearrangement joins TRBV20-1 to TRBJ2-1; 13 bases agree with TRBD2. Germline CDR1 and CDR2: DFQATT and SNEGSKA (reference sequence). V dropped 4 bases and J dropped 5; count of bases not matched to a gene: 2. This CDR3 region has 14 residues. The CDR3 nucleotides read TGCAGTGCTATGGGACTAGCGGGAAACAATGAGCAGTTCTTC. As protein: CSAMGLAGNNEQFF.

The chain employs TRBV27 and TRBJ2-5; 7 bases are a match to TRBD2. V trimming: 2 bases; J trimming: 1 base; junction bases outside the gene matches: 4. CDR1 is MNHEY, CDR2 SMNVEV, per germline (reference sequence). The CDR3 length is 15 residues. CDR3 DNA sequence: TGTGCCAGCAGTTTAGAGGGACTACTCCAAGAGACCCAGTACTTC. This translates into CASSLEGLLQETQYF.

CDR3 region: CASRPMGSPQNEQFF. DNA of the CDR3: TGTGCCAGCAGGCCAATGGGGTCTCCCCAAAATGAGCAGTTCTTC. V usage is TRBV7-2 and J usage is TRBJ2-1; D gene unclear. V dropped 6 bases and J dropped 7 bases, with 19 bases sitting between them. The CDR3 runs to 15 residues. Germline-derived CDR1 and CDR2 are SGHTA and FQGNSA.

The rearrangement links TRBV18 to TRBJ2-5, with D tentatively TRBD2 (6 bases). CDR3 length: 15 amino acids. Germline CDR1 KGHSH, CDR2 LQKENI. V was shortened by 1 base and J by 1 base, with 10 bases between the two germline ends. CDR3 amino acids: CASSPLGGTQETQYF. The CDR3 region has the DNA TGTGCCAGCTCACCACTCGGAGGGACCCAAGAGACCCAGTACTTC.

The chain is built from TRBV7-2 and TRBJ2-3; 8 bases map to TRBD1. The V gene's germline CDR1 is SGHTA and CDR2 FQGNSA. This CDR3 has 14 residues. V shed 4 bases, J shed 3 bases, and the junction held 3 bases outside the gene matches. The CDR3 nucleotides read TGTGCCAGCAGCTACACAGGGGGAACAGATACGCAGTATTTT. Residues: CASSYTGGTDTQYF.

This clonotype was found a few times. The genes are TRBV7-9 and TRBJ2-5, with TRBD1 identical over 10 bases. This CDR3 region has 14 residues. V shed 6 bases, J shed 3 bases, and the junction held 4 bases outside the gene matches. CDR1 is SEHNR and CDR2 is FQNEAQ in the germline V gene (reference sequence). The CDR3 sequence: CASRLGQGEETQYF. The CDR3 region has the DNA TGTGCCAGCAGGCTCGGACAGGGGGAAGAGACCCAGTACTTC.

The chain uses TRBV6-5 and TRBJ1-2; D perhaps matches TRBD1 (5 bases). There are 12 residues in the CDR3. CDR1 and CDR2 from the germline V gene are MNHEY and SVGAGI. V dropped 5 bases and J dropped 4 bases, with 8 bases sitting between them. CDR3 loop: CASSPTAYGYTF. The CDR3 DNA reads TGTGCCAGCAGTCCGACAGCCTATGGCTACACCTTC.

The rearrangement links TRBV28 to TRBJ1-6; TRBD1 matches 8 bases. V lost 2 bases and J lost 3; bases outside the gene matches: 6. This CDR3 region has 17 residues. Germline CDR1 is MDHEN and CDR2 is SYDVKM. CDR3 sequence reads: CASSLRGQAYYNSPLHF. The DNA of the CDR3 is TGTGCCAGCAGTTTACGGGGACAGGCCTACTATAATTCACCCCTCCACTTT.

This CDR3 is CASSYFSRGTGLETQYF. CDR3 nucleotide sequence: TGTGCCAGCAGTTACTTCTCGCGGGGGACAGGGCTTGAGACCCAGTACTTC. The genes are TRBV6-2 or TRBV6-3 and TRBJ2-5; 9 positions agree with TRBD1. V lost 1 base, J lost 5 bases, and 11 bases stayed unmatched. Germline V gives CDR1 MNHEY, CDR2 SVGEGT. The CDR3 runs 17 residues.

The genes are TRBV6-2 or TRBV6-3 and TRBJ1-1; TRBD1 aligns across 7 bases. Germline V gene lookup returns CDR1 MNHEY and CDR2 SVGEGT. CDR3 length equals 15 residues. V shed 6 bases and J 0 bases; nucleotides not matched to a gene: 7. CDR3 coding DNA: TGTGCCAGCAGGGTACAGGGGCCGATGAACACTGAAGCTTTCTTT. Its translation: CASRVQGPMNTEAFF.

This clonotype has a count of ten or more. The chain combines TRBV7-2 with TRBJ1-2, with no clear D. The ends were cut back, 2 bases at V and 0 bases at J, with 10 bases in the middle. In germline, CDR1 is SGHTA, CDR2 FQGNSA. The CDR3 runs to 15 residues. In DNA form, the CDR3 reads TGTGCCAGCAGCTTAATTGTAGCCTCTAACTATGGCTACACCTTC. This codes for CASSLIVASNYGYTF.

This clonotype was counted a few times. The chain has TRBV11-2 and TRBJ1-3, with D possibly TRBD1 on 6 matching bases. Trimming stripped 4 bases from V and 5 bases from J, with 12 bases between. Germline CDR1 and CDR2: SGHAT and FQNNGV. The CDR3 sequence is 14 residues long. This CDR3 reads CASSYLQGRNTIYF. CDR3 DNA sequence: TGTGCCAGCAGCTACCTACAGGGCAGAAACACCATATATTTT. Together with reference TRBV11-2 and TRBJ1-3, the CDR3 gives the full variable domain: EAGVAQSPRYKIIEKRQSVAFWCNPISGHATLYWYQQILGQGPKLLIQFQNNGVVDDSQLPKDRFSAERLKGVDSTLKIQPAKLEDSAVYLCASSYLQGRNTIYFGEGSWLTVV.

The sample holds a few counts of this clonotype. This chain uses TRBV29-1 with TRBJ2-1, with TRBD2 identical over 8 bases. Unmatched junction bases numbered 11, after V lost 4 bases and J lost 9 bases. CDR3 size: 14 residues. Germline V lookup: CDR1 SQVTM, CDR2 ANQGSEA. CDR3 in amino acids: CSVGSAGGVLEQFF. CDR3 sequence (DNA): TGCAGCGTTGGTTCTGCGGGAGGAGTTCTTGAGCAGTTCTTC.